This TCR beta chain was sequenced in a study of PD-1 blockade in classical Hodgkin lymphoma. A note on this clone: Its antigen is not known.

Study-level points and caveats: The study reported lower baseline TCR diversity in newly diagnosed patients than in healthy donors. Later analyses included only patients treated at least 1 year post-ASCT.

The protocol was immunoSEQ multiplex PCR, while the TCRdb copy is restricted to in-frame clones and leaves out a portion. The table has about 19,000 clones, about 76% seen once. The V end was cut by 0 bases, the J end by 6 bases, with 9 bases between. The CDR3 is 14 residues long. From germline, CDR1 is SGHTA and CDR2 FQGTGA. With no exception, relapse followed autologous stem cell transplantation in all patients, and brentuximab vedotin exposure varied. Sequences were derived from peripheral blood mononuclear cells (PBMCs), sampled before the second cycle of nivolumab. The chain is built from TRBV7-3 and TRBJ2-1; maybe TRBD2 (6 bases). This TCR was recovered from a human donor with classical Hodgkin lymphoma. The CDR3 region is CASSLTPGLNEQFF. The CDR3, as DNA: TGTGCCAGCAGCTTAACTCCGGGACTCAATGAGCAGTTCTTC.